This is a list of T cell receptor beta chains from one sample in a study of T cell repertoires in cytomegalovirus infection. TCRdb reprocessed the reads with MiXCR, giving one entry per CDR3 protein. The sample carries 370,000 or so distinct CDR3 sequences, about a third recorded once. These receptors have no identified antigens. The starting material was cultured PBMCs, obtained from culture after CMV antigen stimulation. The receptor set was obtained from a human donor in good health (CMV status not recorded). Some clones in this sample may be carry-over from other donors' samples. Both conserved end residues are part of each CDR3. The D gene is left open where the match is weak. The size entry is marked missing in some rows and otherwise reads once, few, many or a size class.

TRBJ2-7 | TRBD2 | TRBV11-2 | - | CASSWGAGAPYEQYF | TGTGCCAGCAGCTGGGGAGCGGGAGCCCCCTACGAGCAGTACTTC
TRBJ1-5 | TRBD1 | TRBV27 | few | CASSHLPDRGNQPQHF | TGTGCCAGCAGTCATTTGCCAGACAGGGGCAATCAGCCCCAGCATTTT
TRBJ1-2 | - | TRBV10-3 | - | CAIGGRDGYGYTF | TGTGCCATCGGGGGAAGGGACGGCTATGGCTACACCTTC
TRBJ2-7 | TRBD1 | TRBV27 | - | CASRRQGGRYEQYF | TGTGCCAGCAGAAGACAGGGGGGGCGATACGAGCAGTACTTC
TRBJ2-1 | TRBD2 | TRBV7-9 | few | CASSKTGGPRGEQFF | TGTGCCAGCAGCAAAACGGGGGGACCACGCGGGGAGCAGTTCTTC
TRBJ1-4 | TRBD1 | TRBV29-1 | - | CSVEDRLGQGLEKLFF | TGCAGCGTTGAAGATCGTCTGGGACAGGGGCTTGAAAAACTGTTTTTT
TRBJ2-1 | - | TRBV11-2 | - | CASSLEGNNEQFF | TGTGCCAGCAGCTTAGAGGGAAACAATGAGCAGTTCTTC
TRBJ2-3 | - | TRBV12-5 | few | CASAAGTDTQYF | TGTGCTAGTGCAGCAGGCACAGATACGCAGTATTTT
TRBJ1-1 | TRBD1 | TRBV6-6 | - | CASTEGQGMNTEAFF | TGTGCCAGCACCGAGGGACAGGGGATGAACACTGAAGCTTTCTTT
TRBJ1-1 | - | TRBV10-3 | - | CAIRMTGNTEAFF | TGTGCCATCAGGATGACAGGAAACACTGAAGCTTTCTTT
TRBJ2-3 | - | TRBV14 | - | CASSLIGRGPGTQYF | TGTGCCAGCAGCCTCATCGGGAGGGGGCCGGGGACGCAGTATTTT
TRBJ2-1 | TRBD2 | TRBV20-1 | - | CSASRLAGGYEQFF | TGCAGTGCTAGCCGACTAGCGGGAGGTTATGAGCAGTTCTTC
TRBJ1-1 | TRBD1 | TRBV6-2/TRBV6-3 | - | CASSWTGPAFF | TGTGCCAGCAGTTGGACAGGGCCCGCTTTCTTT
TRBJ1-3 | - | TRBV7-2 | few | CASSLKSGGNTIYF | TGTGCCAGCAGCTTAAAAAGCGGAGGAAACACCATATATTTT
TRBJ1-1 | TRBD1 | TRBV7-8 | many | CASSLQGGLDEAFF | TGTGCCAGCAGCCTGCAGGGGGGGTTGGATGAAGCTTTCTTT
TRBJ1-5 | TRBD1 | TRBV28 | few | CASSLEQGGVSNQPQHF | TGTGCCAGCAGTTTAGAGCAGGGGGGAGTGAGCAATCAGCCCCAGCATTTT
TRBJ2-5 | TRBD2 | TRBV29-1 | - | CSTSTSVKRETQYF | TGCAGCACATCTACTAGCGTGAAGAGAGAGACCCAGTACTTC
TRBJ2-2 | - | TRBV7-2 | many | CASSWRDPRAGELFF | TGTGCCAGCAGCTGGCGGGACCCAAGGGCCGGGGAGCTGTTTTTT
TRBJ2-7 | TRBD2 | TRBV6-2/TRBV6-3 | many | CASKASGRYEQYF | TGTGCCAGCAAAGCTAGCGGGCGCTACGAGCAGTACTTC
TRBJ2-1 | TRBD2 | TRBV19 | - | CASSILSGLAGKNNEQFF | TGTGCCAGTAGTATACTGTCCGGACTAGCGGGAAAAAACAATGAGCAGTTCTTC
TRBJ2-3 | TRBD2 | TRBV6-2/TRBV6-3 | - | CASRRGLAGVGGTDTQYF | TGTGCCAGCAGGCGCGGACTAGCGGGAGTGGGCGGCACAGATACGCAGTATTTT
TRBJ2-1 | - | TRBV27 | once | CASSLNPWRDGYNEQFF | TGTGCCAGCAGTTTAAACCCGTGGCGGGACGGCTACAATGAGCAGTTCTTC
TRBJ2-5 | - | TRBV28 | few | CASSSAGQLQETQYF | TGTGCCAGCAGTTCAGCAGGACAGCTCCAAGAGACCCAGTACTTC
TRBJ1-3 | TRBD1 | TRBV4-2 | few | CASSPGGQGSGNTIYF | TGTGCCAGCAGCCCTGGGGGACAGGGCTCTGGAAACACCATATATTTT
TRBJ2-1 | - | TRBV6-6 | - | CASTGQLDNEQFF | TGTGCCAGCACCGGACAACTAGACAATGAGCAGTTCTTC
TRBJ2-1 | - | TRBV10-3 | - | CAISEAVEQFF | TGTGCCATCAGTGAAGCGGTTGAGCAGTTCTTC
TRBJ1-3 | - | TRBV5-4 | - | CASSPRSGNTIYF | TGTGCCAGCAGCCCCCGATCTGGAAACACCATATATTTT